This T cell receptor beta chain originates from a study of OX40 agonist ivuxolimab in advanced cancers. Regarding the study in general: Ivuxolimab, which targeted the costimulatory receptor OX40 (CD134), was an agonistic, fully human IgG2 monoclonal antibody. Peripheral TCRbeta sequencing was intended to test whether TCR sequence diversity was altered and clonal T-cell expansion was caused by ivuxolimab. Three dose-escalation patients achieved partial responses, one with hepatocellular carcinoma and two with cutaneous melanoma. Intravenous ivuxolimab was administered to patients every 2 weeks at six dose levels: 0.01, 0.1, 0.3, 1.5, 3 and 10 mg/kg. Of the roughly 50 dose-escalation patients, hepatocellular carcinoma was present in 19, melanoma in roughly 15, renal cell carcinoma in 9 and head and neck cancer in 9. The paper covers the monotherapy dose-escalation part of the phase I ivuxolimab trial, which included N ≈ 57 patients. Prior anti-PD-1, anti-PD-L1 or anti-CTLA-4 therapy was permitted, and less than 45% of dose-escalation patients had received checkpoint inhibitors. In the dose-escalation cohort, about four fifths of patients were male, and the mean age was around 60 years with a range of about 20 to 79. Findings and caveats that apply to the study as a whole: On average, CD8+ T cells showed more expanded clones than CD4+ T cells after ivuxolimab. In the 0.1-3.0 mg/kg groups, partial responders were among the patients with the lowest normalized peripheral clonal expansion, particularly in CD8+ T cells. Which antigens the clonally expanded peripheral T cells were specific for was not determined. Low levels of normalized T-cell clonal expansion were also shown by some nonresponding patients. Clonal expansion of both CD4+ and CD8+ blood T cells was observed from baseline to week 6 at doses 0.1 to 3.0 mg/kg.

Sequences LNHDA (CDR1) and SQIVND (CDR2) are obtained from the germline V gene (reference sequence). The germline V end is reduced by 5 bases and the J end by 1 base; junction bases left unmatched: 5. The CDR3 goes from the cysteine to the phenylalanine over 15 residues. Only the CDR3 DNA is retained, 45 bases long and in frame from the first base. This clone registers as medium-sized (0.01 to 0.1%) within its sample. Its antigen is unknown. Base qualities were left out, and no much larger clone turns up one base away. Patients with a history of autoimmune disease or receiving systemic immunosuppression were excluded from the trial. Peripheral blood for TCR sequencing was collected from all dose cohorts at baseline, on cycle 4 day 1, and on cycle 7 day 1. Samples were obtained from an open-label, multicenter, first-in-human phase I dose-escalation trial of ivuxolimab. The trial enrolled adults with locally advanced or metastatic head and neck squamous cell, hepatocellular, melanoma or renal cell carcinoma. CD4+ and CD8+ T cells were sorted separately from peripheral blood before TCR sequencing.

Genomic DNA was extracted from sorted cells for sequencing of the TCRbeta CDR3 region. The immunoSEQ Assay was used to sequence the TCRbeta CDR3 regions. TCRdb provides this immuneACCESS table in a form limited to in-frame rearrangements. Some clones are lacking; in checked studies, under half of them reflect an unresolved V gene, and why the rest are absent is not known. The sample table holds approximately 27,000 clones, of which more than 75% were seen once. The top ten hold around 15% of the sample. The rearranged chain carries TRBV19 and TRBJ1-1; 9 bases in between match TRBD1. This sequence was found in an adult with an advanced solid tumor such as melanoma, head and neck, liver or kidney cancer. This sample comprised CD4+ or CD8+ T cells sorted from blood, obtained in a trial of the OX40 agonist ivuxolimab. The CDR3 region has the sequence CASSPWGQGNTEAFF. DNA sequence: TGTGCCAGTAGTCCATGGGGACAGGGGAACACTGAAGCTTTCTTT. When the CDR3 is completed using the reference TRBV19 and TRBJ1-1 genes on either side, the full variable domain is DGGITQSPKYLFRKEGQNVTLSCEQNLNHDAMYWYRQDPGQGLRLIYYSQIVNDFQKGDIAEGYSVSREKKESFPLTVTSAQKNPTAFYLCASSPWGQGNTEAFFGQGTRLTVV.